What follows is one TCR beta chain and its context. What it binds is not known. Several immunoSEQ plates received, in even portions, the genomic DNA of each subset. Original handling: ImmunoSEQ yielded junction-only sequences lacking quality scores, so filtering differed. Sequencing used immunoSEQ multiplex PCR; TCRdb keeps in-frame clones, though not all of them. The V and J calls and clone size were taken over from that table, and D and trimming were inferred from the DNA. The sample lists over 400,000 clones, more than 75% seen once, with around 12% in the top ten. The source of the sample is a study of shared clonotypes between healthy human individuals. Points from the study as a whole: The authors sampled blood alone, and tissue repertoires likely differ.

This CDR3 spans 11 amino acids. The germline V gene has CDR1 SNHLY and CDR2 FYNNEI. V was cut by 2 bases and J by 11 bases, with 9 bases left in between. Some 92 million PBMCs per unsorted sample were used for genomic DNA. The gene calls are TRBV2 and TRBJ2-5; TRBD2 might be the D (5 bases). The material sequenced was PBMCs. The clonotype originates from a woman aged 40 to 50 in good health. Some clones in this sample may be carry-over from other donors' samples. The CDR3 reads CASSEMGVQYF. The CDR3 nucleotides are TGTGCCAGCAGTGAAATGGGAGTGCAGTACTTC. Supplemented by reference TRBV2 and TRBJ2-5, the full variable domain reads EPEVTQTPSHQVTQMGQEVILRCVPISNHLYFYWYRQILGQKVEFLVSFYNNEISEKSEIFDDQFSVERPDGSNFTLKIRSTKLEDSAMYFCASSEMGVQYFGPGTRLLVL.